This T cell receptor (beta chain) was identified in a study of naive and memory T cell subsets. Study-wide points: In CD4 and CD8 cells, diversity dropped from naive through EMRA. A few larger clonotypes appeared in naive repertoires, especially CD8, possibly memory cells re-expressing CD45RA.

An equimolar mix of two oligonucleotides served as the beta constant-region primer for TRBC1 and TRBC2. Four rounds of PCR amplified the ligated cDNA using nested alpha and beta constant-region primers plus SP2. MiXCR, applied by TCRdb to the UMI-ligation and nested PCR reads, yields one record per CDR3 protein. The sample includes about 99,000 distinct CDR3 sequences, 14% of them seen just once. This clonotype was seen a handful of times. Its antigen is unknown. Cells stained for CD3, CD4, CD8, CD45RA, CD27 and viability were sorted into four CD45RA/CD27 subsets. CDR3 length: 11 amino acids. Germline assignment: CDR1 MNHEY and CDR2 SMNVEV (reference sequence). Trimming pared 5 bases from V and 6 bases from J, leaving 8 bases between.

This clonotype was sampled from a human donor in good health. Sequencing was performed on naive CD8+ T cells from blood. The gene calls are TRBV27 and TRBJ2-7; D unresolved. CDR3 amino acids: CASSDGVEQYF. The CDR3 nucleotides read TGTGCCAGCAGTGATGGGGTCGAGCAGTACTTC.